The 26 T cell receptor beta chains below were found in one sample sequenced in a study of T cell changes during pregnancy in multiple sclerosis. Using immunoSEQ multiplex PCR, the repertoire was profiled, and TCRdb retains in-frame clones only, with some absent. The sample has about 46,000 clones; 80% to 95% are singletons. The material sequenced was CD8+ T cells from peripheral blood mononuclear cells, taken in the second trimester of pregnancy. Source of these receptors: a female donor with multiple sclerosis, enrolled in a pregnancy study.

The V gene is TRBV13, the J gene TRBJ1-1; D is perhaps TRBD1 (5 bases). Germline assignment: CDR1 PRHDT and CDR2 FYEKMQ (reference sequence). The germline V and J ends were trimmed by 4 bases and 5 bases, with 8 bases remaining between them. There are 12 residues in the CDR3. CDR3 DNA sequence: TGTGCCAGCAGCTCCAGGGATACTGAAGCTTTCTTT. Protein product: CASSSRDTEAFF. The full variable domain, in which reference TRBV13 and TRBJ1-1 provide the parts outside the CDR3, is AAGVIQSPRHLIKEKRETATLKCYPIPRHDTVYWYQQGPGQDPQFLISFYEKMQSDKGSIPDRFSAQQFSDYHSELNMSSLELGDSALYFCASSSRDTEAFFGQGTRLTVV.

The chain combines TRBV9 with TRBJ2-4; 9 bases are a match to TRBD2. J lost 4 bases, V lost 0 bases, and 8 bases had no gene match. Germline loops: CDR1 SGDLS, CDR2 YYNGEE. This CDR3 has 17 residues. CDR3 DNA: TGTGCCAGCAGCGTAGACAGTAGCGGGGGCACTAAAAACATTCAGTACTTC. Translated: CASSVDSSGGTKNIQYF.

The chain uses TRBV6-5 and TRBJ1-3, with 7 bases fitting TRBD1. CDR3 length equals 15 residues. V gave up 7 bases and J gave up 5 bases; unmatched junction bases: 11. CDR1 and CDR2 (germline): MNHEY, SVGAGI. CDR3 protein: CASTVTRQGRNTIYF. CDR3 DNA: TGTGCCAGCACTGTAACCCGACAGGGTCGAAACACCATATATTTT.

This chain uses TRBV6-5 with TRBJ1-2, with a possible D match to TRBD1 (5 bases). Trimming cost V 7 bases and J 4 bases, with 19 bases left between them. CDR1 and CDR2 from the germline V gene are MNHEY and SVGAGI. This CDR3 is built from 15 residues. CDR3 protein: CASTLTGGASYGYTF. For the CDR3, the DNA is TGTGCCAGCACACTAACTGGCGGGGCCTCCTATGGCTACACCTTC.

The chain is built from TRBV5-5 and TRBJ2-3, with 7 bases aligning to TRBD2. CDR3 length: 14 amino acids. The germline V gene has CDR1 SGHKS and CDR2 YYEKEE (reference sequence). The V segment lost 0 bases and the J segment 3 bases; nucleotides outside the gene matches: 1. The CDR3 DNA reads as TGTGCCAGCAGCTTGGCCGGGGGGACAGATACGCAGTATTTT. Translated: CASSLAGGTDTQYF.

This clone was detected once. The rearrangement links TRBV5-1 to TRBJ2-1; D is possibly TRBD2 (6 bases). This CDR3 spans 15 amino acids. CDR1 and CDR2 from the germline V gene are SGHRS and YFSETQ. Trimming removed 6 bases at V and 4 bases at J, with 17 bases between. The CDR3 loop is CASKGAGSGYNEQFF. DNA for the CDR3: TGCGCCAGCAAGGGTGCCGGGAGCGGTTACAATGAGCAGTTCTTC.

The V gene is TRBV19, the J gene TRBJ1-1; 7 bases fit TRBD1. Germline-derived CDR1 and CDR2 are LNHDA and SQIVND (reference sequence). This CDR3 has 14 amino acids. With 3 bases clipped from V and 1 base from J, the junction kept 2 bases outside the gene matches. CDR3 in amino acids: CASSIGTANTEAFF. Written as DNA, the CDR3 is TGTGCCAGTAGTATTGGGACAGCGAACACTGAAGCTTTCTTT.

The chain combines TRBV30 with TRBJ2-5; the D gene is possibly TRBD2 (6 bases). With the DNA end fitting TRBJ2-7 better, the J assignment may be wrong. The germline gives CDR1 GTSNPN, CDR2 SVGIG (reference sequence). The CDR3 sequence is 14 residues long. CDR3 loop: CAWSVTGVRYEQYF. DNA for the CDR3: TGTGCCTGGAGTGTAACGGGGGTACGCTACGAGCAGTACTTC.

This clone turned up a few times. The chain recombines TRBV30 with TRBJ1-1; 8 bases fit TRBD1. The CDR3 has 13 residues. The germline CDR1 and CDR2 sequences are GTSNPN and SVGIG (reference sequence). With 1 base clipped from V and 6 bases from J, the junction kept 4 bases outside the gene matches. The CDR3 region is CAWSEGQGPEAFF. CDR3 DNA: TGTGCCTGGAGTGAAGGACAGGGCCCTGAAGCTTTCTTT.

The gene calls are TRBV7-2 and TRBJ2-3, with TRBD1 matching 7 bases. Trimming cost V 2 bases and J 3 bases; bases outside gene matches: 5. Germline loops: CDR1 SGHTA, CDR2 FQGNSA. This CDR3 region has 15 residues. CDR3 sequence reads: CASSLFQGETDTQYF. For the CDR3, the DNA is TGTGCCAGCAGCTTATTCCAGGGGGAGACAGATACGCAGTATTTT.

The CDR3 region has the DNA TGTGCCAGCAGTTTCACAGGGTCCTACAATGAGCAGTTCTTC. Protein: CASSFTGSYNEQFF. The chain joins TRBV27 to TRBJ2-1; a possible D gene is TRBD1 (6 bases). CDR3 length: 14 residues. Germline V gene sequence: CDR1 MNHEY, CDR2 SMNVEV (reference sequence). Trimming removed 3 bases at V and 1 base at J, with 7 bases between.

The gene calls are TRBV9 and TRBJ2-7; TRBD1 matches 9 bases. The CDR3 covers 15 residues. CDR1 and CDR2 (germline): SGDLS, YYNGEE. The junction had 5 bases not matched to a gene; V was cut back by 2 bases and J by 2 bases. The DNA for the CDR3 is TGTGCCAGCAGCGTCGGGACAGGGTCCACCTACGAGCAGTACTTC. This gives the protein CASSVGTGSTYEQYF.

The chain links TRBV10-3 to TRBJ2-5; TRBD1 aligns across 10 bases. Trimming at V came to 5 bases and at J to 2 bases, leaving 2 bases not matched to a gene. The CDR3 is made up of 14 amino acids. Germline loops: CDR1 ENHRY, CDR2 SYGVKD. This CDR3 is CAISRDRGQETQYF. Here the CDR3 DNA reads TGTGCCATCAGTCGGGACAGGGGACAAGAGACCCAGTACTTC.

J is TRBJ2-3 and V is TRBV5-4; 8 bases match TRBD2. This CDR3 is built from 15 residues. Losses at the gene ends were 1 base for V and 4 bases for J; bases not matched to a gene: 5. Germline V gene sequence: CDR1 SGHNT, CDR2 YYREEE (reference sequence). CDR3 residues: CASSLSAGGSDTQYF. For the CDR3, the DNA is TGTGCCAGCAGCTTGTCTGCGGGGGGTTCAGATACGCAGTATTTT.

The genes are TRBV19 and TRBJ2-5, with 7 bases lining up with TRBD2. Germline V CDR1 and CDR2: LNHDA, SQIVND (reference sequence). CDR3 length: 17 residues. The V segment lost 0 bases and the J segment 4 bases; nucleotides outside the gene matches: 11. CDR3 nucleotides: TGTGCCAGTAGTATAGAGGCCGGGGAGGGGTCCGGAGAGACCCAGTACTTC. Protein sequence: CASSIEAGEGSGETQYF.

The chain has TRBV7-2 and TRBJ1-1; no definite D call. The V and J ends lost 6 bases and 1 base respectively, with 9 bases between them. CDR1 is SGHTA and CDR2 is FQGNSA in the germline V gene. The CDR3 is 13 residues long. The CDR3 DNA reads TGTGCCAGCAGTCGCGTTTGGAACACTGAAGCTTTCTTT. Its protein product is CASSRVWNTEAFF. Full variable domain (remainder filled in from reference TRBV7-2 and TRBJ1-1): GAGVSQSPSNKVTEKGKDVELRCDPISGHTALYWYRQSLGQGLEFLIYFQGNSAPDKSGLPSDRFSAERTGGSVSTLTIQRTQQEDSAVYLCASSRVWNTEAFFGQGTRLTVV.

The chain recombines TRBV4-2 with TRBJ1-2; 8 bases map to TRBD1. CDR3 length: 12 amino acids. Germline V lookup: CDR1 LGHNA, CDR2 YNFKEQ. V gave up 6 bases and J gave up 6 bases; unmatched junction bases: 3. CDR3 coding DNA: TGTGCCAGCAGATTGACAGGGGATGGCTACACCTTC. Residues: CASRLTGDGYTF.

CDR3 loop: CASSLLASGELSTDTQYF. DNA for the CDR3: TGTGCCAGCAGCTTGTTGGCTAGCGGCGAGCTGAGCACAGATACGCAGTATTTT. This sequence joins TRBV5-6 and TRBJ2-3, with 7 bases lining up with TRBD2. CDR3 length: 18 residues. The V gene's germline CDR1 is SGHDT and CDR2 YYEEEE. The V segment lost 1 base and the J segment 0 bases; nucleotides outside the gene matches: 11. Full variable domain (missing parts from reference TRBV5-6 and TRBJ2-3): DAGVTQSPTHLIKTRGQQVTLRCSPKSGHDTVSWYQQALGQGPQFIFQYYEEEERQRGNFPDRFSGHQFPNYSSELNVNALLLGDSALYLCASSLLASGELSTDTQYFGPGTRLTVL.

The genes are TRBV4-1 and TRBJ2-3, with D perhaps TRBD2 (6 bases). The germline gives CDR1 MGHRA, CDR2 YSYEKL. V was trimmed by 4 bases and J by 5 bases, leaving 13 bases between them. The CDR3 is 14 amino acids. The CDR3 here is CASSPPGLLDTQYF. The CDR3 bases are TGCGCCAGCAGCCCCCCGGGACTCCTAGATACGCAGTATTTT.

The chain combines TRBV6-1 with TRBJ1-5; D call uncertain. V lost 0 bases to trimming and J lost 4 bases, with 10 bases between them. Looked up from germline, CDR1 is MNHNS and CDR2 is SASEGT. The CDR3 spans 15 residues. The CDR3: CASSEAGLRNQPQHF. Written as DNA, the CDR3 is TGTGCCAGCAGTGAAGCGGGTTTGAGGAATCAGCCCCAGCATTTT.

The chain combines TRBV6-5 with TRBJ2-3, with 7 bases aligning to TRBD1. V shed 2 bases and J 4 bases; nucleotides not matched to a gene: 9. The germline gives CDR1 MNHEY, CDR2 SVGAGI. The CDR3 sequence is 16 residues long. CDR3 coding DNA: TGTGCCAGCAGTTACAACCAACAGGGGCCCTCAGATACGCAGTATTTT. This gives the protein CASSYNQQGPSDTQYF.

In the case of this clone: Its ends do not fully match the called genes, so a read error is possible. The rearrangement joins TRBV6-5 to TRBJ1-1; D perhaps matches TRBD1 (6 bases). CDR1 MNHEY and CDR2 SVGAGI come from the germline V gene. The CDR3 extends over 13 amino acids. In DNA, the CDR3 is TGTACCAGCGTTTCCCCGGACAGCCGTGAAGCTTTCTTT. Amino acids: CTSVSPDSREAFF.

The CDR3 DNA reads TGTGCCAGCAGCAATGAGGGTGGGAATCAGCCCCAGCATTTT. Amino acids: CASSNEGGNQPQHF. The J gene is TRBJ1-5, the V gene TRBV21-1. TRBV21-1 has pseudogene status. CDR3 length: 14 residues.

The CDR3 sequence is CASAGGTQYF. CDR3 DNA sequence: TGTGCCAGCGCGGGTGGCACGCAGTATTTT. The rearrangement links TRBV9 to TRBJ2-3, with D possibly matching TRBD2 (5 bases). Germline-derived CDR1 and CDR2 are SGDLS and YYNGEE. The CDR3 sequence is 10 residues long. Between the trimmed V and J ends, which lost 7 bases and 9 bases, there was a span of 9 bases. Variable domain in full (rest from reference TRBV9 and TRBJ2-3): DSGVTQTPKHLITATGQRVTLRCSPRSGDLSVYWYQQSLDQGLQFLIQYYNGEERAKGNILERFSAQQFPDLHSELNLSSLELGDSALYFCASAGGTQYFGPGTRLTVL.

This chain connects TRBV2 to TRBJ1-2; D is undetermined. V was pared by 4 bases and J by 3 bases, with 6 bases between. The length of the CDR3 is 12 residues. Germline-derived CDR1 and CDR2 are SNHLY and FYNNEI. The chain's CDR3 is CASSGGDYGYTF. For the CDR3, the DNA is TGTGCCAGCAGTGGCGGGGACTATGGCTACACCTTC.

The chain is built from TRBV7-9 and TRBJ1-2; D uncertain. Germline V gives CDR1 SEHNR, CDR2 FQNEAQ (reference sequence). The V and J ends lost 4 bases and 4 bases respectively, with 13 bases between them. This CDR3 comprises 14 residues. The CDR3 sequence: CASSSSGIAYGYTF. The DNA of the CDR3 is TGTGCCAGCAGCTCAAGCGGGATTGCCTATGGCTACACCTTC.